This passage covers 13 T cell receptor beta chains from one sample sequenced in a study of T-cell reconstitution after alpha-beta-depleted transplantation in children. Unique molecular identifiers featured in how the TCRbeta library was prepared. TCRdb reprocessed the PCR reads with MiXCR, giving one entry per CDR3 protein. The sample lists some 300,000 distinct CDR3 sequences; about 9.3% were seen once. The source material was PBMCs from the stem cell graft donor, sampled from the stem cell graft. These receptor sequences come from a human donor who donated a stem cell graft to a child with acute lymphoblastic leukemia.

This clonotype was seen repeatedly, ten times or more. V is TRBV20-1 and J is TRBJ1-3, with TRBD1 as a possible D gene (6 bases). Trimming took 4 bases from V and 0 from J, leaving 16 bases between them. This CDR3 contains 16 residues. CDR1 and CDR2 from the germline V gene are DFQATT and SNEGSKA (reference sequence). CDR3 in DNA: TGCAGTGCTATAACCCACGTGGGGGCCTCTGGAAACACCATATATTTT. Its protein product is CSAITHVGASGNTIYF.

The CDR3 is CASSAGGLAKNIQYF. The CDR3 coding sequence is TGCGCCAGCAGTGCGGGCGGGCTAGCCAAAAACATTCAGTACTTC. The V gene is TRBV10-1, the J gene TRBJ2-4; the D gene is possibly TRBD2 (5 bases). CDR1 is WNHNN and CDR2 is SYGVQD in the germline V gene (reference sequence). CDR3 length: 15 residues. V was shortened by 4 bases and J by 0 bases, with 10 bases between the two germline ends.

This chain joins TRBV20-1 and TRBJ2-1, with 7 positions matching TRBD2. The CDR3 extends over 15 amino acids. Trimming cost V 0 bases and J 6 bases; bases outside gene matches: 8. CDR1 and CDR2 (germline): DFQATT, SNEGSKA (reference sequence). As DNA, the CDR3 is TGCAGTGCTAGAGATGGTGGGAGGGCCGCCAATGAGCAGTTCTTC. Residues: CSARDGGRAANEQFF.

This chain uses TRBV5-1 with TRBJ1-5, with no clear D. The CDR3 loop spans 15 amino acids. Germline V gene lookup returns CDR1 SGHRS and CDR2 YFSETQ. V was cut by 0 bases and J by 2 bases, with 9 bases left in between. For the CDR3, the DNA is TGCGCCAGCAGCTTGGCCGTCGGGGGCAATCAGCCCCAGCATTTT. It yields the protein CASSLAVGGNQPQHF.

This chain links TRBV7-2 with TRBJ2-3; 9 nucleotides line up with TRBD2. CDR3 length: 17 amino acids. Germline lookup yields CDR1 SGHTA and CDR2 FQGNSA. Trimming at V came to 1 base and at J to 5 bases, leaving 10 bases not matched to a gene. The CDR3 DNA is TGTGCCAGCAGCTTAGGCGGGCTCGCGGGAGGGCAAGATACGCAGTATTTT. It is translated as CASSLGGLAGGQDTQYF.

V usage is TRBV6-2 or TRBV6-3 and J usage is TRBJ2-5; weak D call: TRBD2 (6 bases). CDR3 length: 15 residues. Trimming cost V 2 bases and J 1 base, with 11 bases left between them. The germline V gene encodes CDR1 MNHEY and CDR2 SVGEGT. In nucleotides, the CDR3 is TGTGCCAGCAGTTACAATAGCGGTCCCCAAGAGACCCAGTACTTC. This codes for CASSYNSGPQETQYF.

This clonotype was seen more than once but under ten times. V gene TRBV3-1 combines with J gene TRBJ1-1; D is possibly TRBD1 (5 bases). Germline-derived CDR1 and CDR2 are LGHDT and YNNKEL (reference sequence). The CDR3 has 12 amino acids. Trimming stripped 4 bases from V and 12 bases from J, with 15 bases between. CDR3 sequence reads: CASSPGRGSTFF. Written as DNA, the CDR3 is TGTGCCAGCAGCCCGGGGAGGGGATCAACTTTCTTT. The variable domain in full, with the rest retrieved from reference TRBV3-1 and TRBJ1-1, is DTAVSQTPKYLVTQMGNDKSIKCEQNLGHDTMYWYKQDSKKFLKIMFSYNNKELIINETVPNRFSPKSPDKAHLNLHINSLELGDSAVYFCASSPGRGSTFFGQGTRLTVV.

This clonotype appeared many times. V is TRBV27 and J is TRBJ2-3; no firm D call. Deletions cut 5 bases from V and 2 bases from J, with 17 bases between. Germline CDR1 and CDR2: MNHEY and SMNVEV (reference sequence). The CDR3 sequence is 16 residues long. As DNA, the CDR3 is TGTGCCAGCAGTCTACGTCCCCATCCTGTCACAGATACGCAGTATTTT. Translated, it gives CASSLRPHPVTDTQYF.

A word on this clonotype: A single base separates this from a much larger clone, so it may be a read error. The chain combines TRBV11-3 with TRBJ2-2; the D gene could be TRBD1 or TRBD2 (5 bases each). The germline V gene encodes CDR1 SGHNT and CDR2 YENEEA. The CDR3 spans 15 residues. CDR3 coding DNA: TGTGCCCGCAGCTTAGGGCAGGGACGCACCGGGGAGCTGTTTTTT. As protein: CARSLGQGRTGELFF.

The V and J genes are TRBV11-2 and TRBJ2-7; possible D gene TRBD1, 5 bases. This CDR3 region has 13 residues. V dropped 3 bases and J dropped 6 bases, with 12 bases sitting between them. Germline V gene sequence: CDR1 SGHAT, CDR2 FQNNGV. The CDR3 protein is CASSLSRGGEQYF. In DNA form, the CDR3 reads TGTGCCAGCAGCTTGAGTAGGGGTGGCGAGCAGTACTTC.

J is TRBJ2-2 and V is TRBV3-1; TRBD1 is a possible D gene (6 bases). V gave up 8 bases and J gave up 2 bases, with 24 bases separating them. Germline CDR1 and CDR2: LGHDT and YNNKEL (reference sequence). The CDR3 is made up of 18 amino acids. CDR3 nucleotide sequence: TGTGCCAGCTCCCAAAGGGGGTGGGCCGCACCAAACACCGGGGAGCTGTTTTTT. Translation: CASSQRGWAAPNTGELFF.

The chain links TRBV5-1 to TRBJ2-5, with D perhaps matching TRBD2 (5 bases). This CDR3 has 15 residues. Trimming removed 2 bases at V and 3 bases at J, with 14 bases between. Germline loops: CDR1 SGHRS, CDR2 YFSETQ. CDR3 sequence: CASSFLTTLKETQYF. The CDR3 bases are TGCGCCAGCAGCTTCCTGACTACATTAAAAGAGACCCAGTACTTC.

This clonotype has ten or more counts. The chain uses TRBV12-5 and TRBJ1-2; TRBD1 matches 7 bases. Germline lookup yields CDR1 LGHNT and CDR2 FRNRAP. There are 14 residues in the CDR3. The ends lost 7 bases at V and 3 bases at J; junction bases unmatched: 8. The CDR3 loop reads CASATTGSYYGYTF. CDR3 nucleotides: TGTGCTAGTGCCACGACAGGGTCCTACTATGGCTACACCTTC.